The 30 T cell receptor beta chains reported below all come from one sample, sequenced in a study of shared clonotypes between healthy human individuals (dated by TCRdb to the early 2020s). The method behind the library was the immunoSEQ multiplex PCR assay. This immuneACCESS table, as held by TCRdb, lists in-frame sequences with V and J called but not all clones. Of the missing ones, under half trace to an unresolved V gene in checked studies; the others have no known cause. Within this sample are 1.5 million to 2.5 million clones, with about 95% of them counted one time only. 1% to 1.5% of the sample comes from the top ten. For the CD8 naive samples, CD45RO-negative cells were positively selected for CCR7, yielding a CD45RA+CCR7+ population from which TemRA cells were excluded. The source material was naive CD8+ T cells sorted from blood. The cell subset or site label, read with the paper, signifies: CD45RA+CCR7+. These receptors were taken from a man between 18 and 29 years old in good health.

The genes are TRBV6-1 and TRBJ1-6, with a tentative D call TRBD1 (5 bases). Germline V gene data show CDR1 as MNHNS and CDR2 as SASEGT. The CDR3 is 16 amino acids. Trimming stripped 0 bases from V and 9 bases from J, with 15 bases between. CDR3 coding DNA: TGTGCCAGCAGTGAAGCCTTCGGGGGAGCGCTTTCACCCCTCCACTTT. It encodes CASSEAFGGALSPLHF.

V and J are TRBV9 and TRBJ2-1; 11 bases are shared with TRBD2. The V gene end was trimmed by 4 bases and the J gene end by 8 bases; junction bases not matched to a gene: 11. The V gene's germline CDR1 is SGDLS and CDR2 YYNGEE. The CDR3 totals 16 residues. The CDR3 loop is CASSLGLAGGLDEQFF. CDR3 DNA: TGTGCCAGCAGCCTAGGGCTAGCGGGGGGTTTAGATGAGCAGTTCTTC.

With regard to this clone: This same CDR3 is encoded by further DNA sequences in the sample. This chain connects TRBV19 to TRBJ2-7, with 8 positions matching TRBD1. V trimming: 1 base; J trimming: 5 bases; junction bases outside the gene matches: 4. CDR1 and CDR2 from the germline V gene are LNHDA and SQIVND (reference sequence). The CDR3 length is 14 residues. Written as DNA, the CDR3 is TGTGCCAGTAGTATAGGCCAGGGGGCCAACGAGCAGTACTTC. Encoded protein: CASSIGQGANEQYF. The full variable domain, with the rest looked up from reference TRBV19 and TRBJ2-7, is DGGITQSPKYLFRKEGQNVTLSCEQNLNHDAMYWYRQDPGQGLRLIYYSQIVNDFQKGDIAEGYSVSREKKESFPLTVTSAQKNPTAFYLCASSIGQGANEQYFGPGTRLTVT.

The chain carries TRBV29-1 and TRBJ1-1; 8 bases map to TRBD1. Germline assignment: CDR1 SQVTM and CDR2 ANQGSEA. The CDR3 loop spans 15 amino acids. V dropped 2 bases and J dropped 7; count of bases not matched to a gene: 12. CDR3 protein: CSVEFRDRGLFEAFF. The DNA for the CDR3 is TGCAGCGTTGAATTCCGCGACAGGGGCCTGTTTGAAGCTTTCTTT.

The chain joins TRBV6-5 to TRBJ1-1; the D gene is possibly TRBD1 (5 bases). The CDR3 runs 16 residues. V was cut by 0 bases and J by 0 bases, with 11 bases left in between. Germline V gene lookup returns CDR1 MNHEY and CDR2 SVGAGI. The CDR3 DNA is TGTGCCAGCAGTTACTCGAGGGGCCGGATGAACACTGAAGCTTTCTTT. It translates to CASSYSRGRMNTEAFF.

V usage is TRBV6-1 and J usage is TRBJ2-7; D remains ambiguous. The CDR3 length is 13 residues. V was trimmed by 3 bases and J by 3 bases, leaving 9 bases between them. Per germline, CDR1 MNHNS and CDR2 SASEGT. The CDR3 is CASSDLVDYEQYF. For the CDR3, the DNA is TGTGCCAGCAGTGATTTAGTGGACTACGAGCAGTACTTC.

The gene calls are TRBV5-1 and TRBJ2-5, with 7 bases lining up with TRBD1. The V gene's germline CDR1 is SGHRS and CDR2 YFSETQ. The ends lost 2 bases at V and 2 bases at J; junction bases unmatched: 3. CDR3 length: 14 residues. The CDR3 protein is CASSFQGQQETQYF. The CDR3 DNA sequence: TGCGCCAGCAGCTTCCAGGGACAGCAAGAGACCCAGTACTTC.

This CDR3 is CASSYTRGNEQFF. DNA for the CDR3: TGTGCCAGCAGTTACACCAGGGGGAATGAGCAGTTCTTC. The chain employs TRBV6-5 and TRBJ2-1, with 7 bases aligning to TRBD1. V lost 2 bases to trimming and J lost 7 bases; unmatched junction nucleotides: 2. The CDR3 totals 13 residues. Germline V CDR1 and CDR2: MNHEY, SVGAGI.

This chain connects TRBV6-4 to TRBJ1-1; D might be TRBD1 (5 bases). This CDR3 contains 13 residues. Germline V gene sequence: CDR1 MRHNA, CDR2 SNTAGT. Between the trimmed V and J ends, which lost 3 bases and 2 bases, there was a span of 7 bases. The CDR3, as DNA: TGTGCCAGCAGTGAGGGGACCAACACTGAAGCTTTCTTT. Translating gives CASSEGTNTEAFF.

The genes are TRBV7-9 and TRBJ2-1; D possibly matches TRBD1 or TRBD2 (5 bases each). Germline CDR1 reads SEHNR; CDR2 reads FQNEAQ (reference sequence). The CDR3 runs to 17 residues. V lost 5 bases and J 2 bases, leaving 19 bases between the germline ends. The CDR3 region has the DNA TGTGCCAGCAGCGCCCCTCTACAGGAGGCTACCTACAATGAGCAGTTCTTC. It yields the protein CASSAPLQEATYNEQFF.

The rearrangement links TRBV11-1 to TRBJ2-1; 7 nucleotides align to TRBD1. CDR1 and CDR2 from the germline V gene are SGHAT and FQDESV (reference sequence). V trimming: 5 bases; J trimming: 4 bases; junction bases outside the gene matches: 11. This CDR3 is built from 16 residues. The CDR3 protein is CASSDRQGWGYNEQFF. The CDR3 nucleotides are TGTGCCAGCAGCGACCGACAGGGATGGGGTTACAATGAGCAGTTCTTC.

Turning to this clone: Since a much larger clone is just one base distant, this may be a read error. In the same sample, other DNA sequences code for this CDR3. The chain combines TRBV5-6 with TRBJ2-7; TRBD1 agrees at 8 bases. This CDR3 is built from 13 residues. Germline V CDR1 and CDR2: SGHDT, YYEEEE. J lost 1 base, V lost 4 bases, and 1 base had no gene match. In DNA, the CDR3 is TGTGCCAGCAGCCGGACAGGGTCCTACGAGCAGTACTTC. This codes for CASSRTGSYEQYF.

The V gene is TRBV29-1, the J gene TRBJ2-7, with D perhaps TRBD2 (5 bases). The germline V and J ends were trimmed by 1 base and 2 bases, with 9 bases remaining between them. The CDR3 is made up of 13 amino acids. The germline gives CDR1 SQVTM, CDR2 ANQGSEA. The CDR3 sequence is CSVEAAGTYEQYF. The CDR3 DNA sequence: TGCAGCGTTGAAGCGGCGGGCACCTACGAGCAGTACTTC.

V and J are TRBV9 and TRBJ2-7; D ambiguous. The V end was cut by 0 bases, the J end by 4 bases, with 14 bases between. CDR1 and CDR2 from the germline V gene are SGDLS and YYNGEE. The CDR3 totals 15 residues. The CDR3 DNA reads TGTGCCAGCAGCGTAGATGGTCTAGTGACTTACGAGCAGTACTTC. Translation gives CASSVDGLVTYEQYF.

This clone was recorded only once. The V and J genes are TRBV11-2 and TRBJ2-7; 7 nucleotides line up with TRBD1. Germline V gene data show CDR1 as SGHAT and CDR2 as FQNNGV. V was clipped by 0 bases and J by 6 bases; unmatched bases: 11. The CDR3 has 16 residues. CDR3 in amino acids: CASSLEPETGFFEQYF. Written as DNA, the CDR3 is TGTGCCAGCAGCTTAGAACCCGAGACAGGGTTTTTCGAGCAGTACTTC.

The J gene is TRBJ2-7, the V gene TRBV5-3; 8 bases fit TRBD2. TRBV5-3 is an ORF for which the function is uncertain. The CDR3 totals 16 residues. V shed 10 bases and J 1 base; nucleotides not matched to a gene: 16. This chain's CDR3 is CAHAVPAGGFSYEQYF. The CDR3 bases are TGTGCCCATGCGGTCCCCGCGGGAGGCTTTTCCTACGAGCAGTACTTC.

The V call is TRBV7-2, the J call TRBJ2-1; the match to TRBD2 covers 7 bases. CDR3 size: 17 residues. Looked up from germline, CDR1 is SGHTA and CDR2 is FQGNSA. V lost 1 base, J lost 3 bases, and 9 bases stayed unmatched. This CDR3 is CASSLVQGQRGYNEQFF. The DNA of the CDR3 is TGTGCCAGCAGCTTAGTCCAGGGCCAGCGGGGCTACAATGAGCAGTTCTTC. The entire variable domain, with the rest obtained from reference TRBV7-2 and TRBJ2-1, is as follows: GAGVSQSPSNKVTEKGKDVELRCDPISGHTALYWYRQSLGQGLEFLIYFQGNSAPDKSGLPSDRFSAERTGGSVSTLTIQRTQQEDSAVYLCASSLVQGQRGYNEQFFGPGTRLTVL.

This clone was detected only once. The chain is built from TRBV27 and TRBJ2-3, with D possibly called TRBD1 or TRBD2 (5 bases each). V gave up 5 bases and J gave up 6 bases, with 15 bases separating them. Per germline, CDR1 MNHEY and CDR2 SMNVEV (reference sequence). This CDR3 comprises 14 residues. CDR3 coding DNA: TGTGCCAGCAGTCAAGGGTGGTGGGGGGATACGCAGTATTTT. Protein sequence: CASSQGWWGDTQYF.

The rearrangement links TRBV9 to TRBJ1-6; tentative D call: TRBD1 (5 bases). This CDR3 spans 15 amino acids. The V and J ends lost 4 bases and 3 bases respectively, with 11 bases between them. Germline lookup yields CDR1 SGDLS and CDR2 YYNGEE. The CDR3 loop is CASSPWDGYNSPLHF. CDR3 nucleotides: TGTGCCAGCAGCCCGTGGGACGGCTATAATTCACCCCTCCACTTT.

This sequence joins TRBV6-6 and TRBJ1-5, with 9 bases identical to TRBD1. The ends lost 6 bases at V and 5 bases at J; junction bases unmatched: 8. The CDR3 is 15 amino acids. Germline V CDR1 and CDR2: MNHNY, SVGAGI (reference sequence). The CDR3 protein is CASRLQGAKDQPQHF. In DNA form, the CDR3 reads TGTGCCAGCAGACTACAGGGGGCTAAGGATCAGCCCCAGCATTTT.

The chain employs TRBV27 and TRBJ1-5, with a possible D match to TRBD1 (5 bases). This CDR3 is built from 14 residues. Germline V gene sequence: CDR1 MNHEY, CDR2 SMNVEV (reference sequence). V shed 3 bases and J shed 2 bases, with 8 bases lying between them. CDR3 amino acids: CASSLMGGNQPQHF. CDR3 bases: TGTGCCAGCAGTTTGATGGGGGGCAATCAGCCCCAGCATTTT.

The chain links TRBV5-1 to TRBJ2-1, with TRBD2 identical over 7 bases. Trimming took 5 bases from V and 5 from J; bases not matched to a gene: 16. Per germline, CDR1 SGHRS and CDR2 YFSETQ. This CDR3 is 17 amino acids long. CDR3 residues: CASRISGNSRVDNEQFF. The CDR3 DNA follows: TGCGCCAGCAGGATAAGCGGGAATAGTCGCGTCGACAATGAGCAGTTCTTC.

This clone has only one observation. V usage is TRBV29-1 and J usage is TRBJ2-3; perhaps TRBD1 as D (7 bases). CDR1 and CDR2 from the germline V gene are SQVTM and ANQGSEA. V lost 4 bases and J lost 2, with 13 bases in between. This CDR3 region has 14 residues. The CDR3 sequence is CSVVAGQFTDTQYF. In DNA form, the CDR3 reads TGCAGCGTTGTGGCGGGACAGTTCACAGATACGCAGTATTTT.

The chain carries TRBV7-3 and TRBJ2-4; D perhaps matches TRBD1 (6 bases). The CDR3 is 13 residues long. Trimming took 2 bases from V and 5 from J, leaving 7 bases between them. From germline, CDR1 is SGHTA and CDR2 FQGTGA. The CDR3 here is CASSLAGENIQYF. For the CDR3, the DNA is TGTGCCAGCAGCTTAGCAGGGGAAAACATTCAGTACTTC.

To note about this clone: This CDR3 is also generated by other DNA sequences in the sample. The chain joins TRBV27 to TRBJ2-7; D could derive from TRBD1 or TRBD2 (5 bases each). Germline CDR1 is MNHEY and CDR2 is SMNVEV (reference sequence). Trimming took 6 bases from V and 2 from J, leaving 11 bases between them. The CDR3 runs 13 residues. The CDR3 loop is CASSPGTAYEQYF. The CDR3 DNA sequence: TGTGCCAGCAGCCCGGGGACCGCCTACGAGCAGTACTTC.

The chain has TRBV9 and TRBJ2-3; D is tentatively TRBD1 or TRBD2 (5 bases each). This CDR3 has 17 amino acids. Germline lookup yields CDR1 SGDLS and CDR2 YYNGEE. V was shortened by 3 bases and J by 4 bases, with 21 bases between the two germline ends. CDR3 sequence reads: CASSAPGDLGISDTQYF. The CDR3, as DNA: TGTGCCAGCAGCGCACCCGGGGACCTGGGGATTTCAGATACGCAGTATTTT.

A word on this clone: This sample includes further DNA sequences coding for the same CDR3. The chain recombines TRBV5-6 with TRBJ2-5, with a possible D match to TRBD2 (6 bases). CDR3 length: 15 residues. V shed 0 bases and J shed 2 bases, with 11 bases lying between them. The V gene's germline CDR1 is SGHDT and CDR2 YYEEEE. The CDR3: CASSLVTSLQETQYF. The CDR3 nucleotides are TGTGCCAGCAGCTTGGTGACTAGTTTACAAGAGACCCAGTACTTC.

The chain is built from TRBV30 and TRBJ2-7, with 7 bases fitting TRBD1. With V trimmed by 0 bases and J by 0 bases, 2 bases remained unmatched. In germline, CDR1 is GTSNPN, CDR2 SVGIG (reference sequence). CDR3 length: 14 amino acids. CDR3 DNA: TGTGCCTGGAGTGTCGGGACAGTCTCCTACGAGCAGTACTTC. Amino acid sequence: CAWSVGTVSYEQYF.

This chain connects TRBV2 to TRBJ2-7; tentatively, D is TRBD2 (5 bases). With 10 bases removed from V and 3 bases from J, the gap between germline ends came to 16 bases. The CDR3 runs to 13 residues. Looked up from germline, CDR1 is SNHLY and CDR2 is FYNNEI. The CDR3 is CAIFGEQSYEQYF. The CDR3 DNA follows: TGTGCCATCTTCGGGGAACAGAGCTACGAGCAGTACTTC.

The chain carries TRBV4-1 and TRBJ1-5, with 7 bases identical to TRBD1. The ends lost 0 bases at V and 4 bases at J; junction bases unmatched: 3. Germline CDR1 MGHRA, CDR2 YSYEKL. The CDR3 has 15 amino acids. The CDR3 loop is CASSQEGTANQPQHF. CDR3 sequence (DNA): TGCGCCAGCAGCCAAGAAGGGACAGCAAATCAGCCCCAGCATTTT.